The clone carrying this T cell receptor beta chain was detected a few times. Its antigen is unidentified. Purity exceeded 98% in all sorted populations. What was sequenced were expressed TCRB transcripts, since all of the isolated RNA had been reverse transcribed. Here immunoSEQ multiplex PCR was the method, and the copy in TCRdb shows in-frame clones only, minus some. The sample contains about 470,000 clones, around 30% of which appear only once. The data originate from a study of beta chain features in type 1 diabetes. Regarding the study as a whole: Patients showed naive, central memory and Treg TCRB repertoires that appeared more similar than those of healthy donors. Shorter TCRB CDR3s, moderately but significantly so, marked every one of the four CD4+ subsets in Type 1 diabetes patients.

V shed 1 base and J 0 bases; nucleotides not matched to a gene: 5. The CDR3 totals 17 residues. Germline CDR1 and CDR2: SGHAT and FQNNGV. The sample consisted of naive CD4+ T cells from blood. The gene calls are TRBV11-2 and TRBJ2-1, with TRBD2 matching 8 bases. This sequence originates from a man between 18 and 35 years old in good health. This CDR3 is CASSLGVAGYSYNEQFF. The CDR3 nucleotides read TGTGCCAGCAGCTTAGGAGTAGCGGGGTACTCCTACAATGAGCAGTTCTTC.